The subject of this entry is one T cell receptor (beta chain). Its antigen is not identified. These data belong to a study of CD8 T cells in Susac syndrome. Study results and caveats: The CD4+ T cell repertoires in Susac syndrome did not show any clonal expansion.

With 4 bases removed from V and 0 bases from J, the gap between germline ends came to 12 bases. The germline V gene encodes CDR1 SEHNR and CDR2 FQNEAQ (reference sequence). This CDR3 has 15 amino acids. Random hexamers were used to reverse transcribe 0.5 to 1 ug of RNA. TCRdb recomputed calls from the immunoSEQ multiplex PCR reads with MiXCR, one row per CDR3 protein. Among fewer than 200,000 distinct CDR3 sequences listed, roughly nine tenths were seen once. The clonotype originates from a human donor with Susac syndrome. The V gene is TRBV7-9, the J gene TRBJ1-1; no definite D call. The sequenced sample was CD4+ T cells from PBMCs. The CDR3 DNA sequence: TGTGCCAGCAGCTCGGTTGGGAGACTGAACACTGAAGCTTTCTTT. Protein sequence: CASSSVGRLNTEAFF. Complete variable domain (other parts from reference TRBV7-9 and TRBJ1-1): DTGVSQNPRHKITKRGQNVTFRCDPISEHNRLYWYRQTLGQGPEFLTYFQNEAQLEKSRLLSDRFSAERPKGSFSTLEIQRTEQGDSAMYLCASSSVGRLNTEAFFGQGTRLTVV.